This TCR beta chain is drawn from a study of cytomegalovirus exposure and HLA in healthy donors. Across the study: The roughly 110 validation repertoires were reported in a later analysis to have been generated on the same platform as the roughly 680 first-cohort repertoires.

The germline gives CDR1 SGHTA, CDR2 FQGNSA. After removal of 2 bases from V and 3 bases from J, the junction contained 6 bases not matched to a gene. The CDR3 runs 16 residues. Method: immunoSEQ multiplex PCR; TCRdb's copy keeps in-frame clones and lacks some. The sample carries over 100,000 clones, 75% to 90% recorded once. The donors were in the approximately 120-subject validation cohort; that cohort was separate from the roughly 660-subject first cohort. Concerning this clone itself: Its antigen is not known.

Study-wide results and caveats: The classifier was said to identify cytomegalovirus status with high specificity and sensitivity. The study listed about 150 cytomegalovirus-associated TCR beta chains.

The J gene is TRBJ2-2, the V gene TRBV7-2; 7 nucleotides align to TRBD2. The receptor's source is a young woman in good health and CMV-seronegative. The source material was PBMCs. The CDR3 loop reads CASSLNAGEYTGELFF. In nucleotides, the CDR3 is TGTGCCAGCAGCTTAAATGCGGGGGAATACACCGGGGAGCTGTTTTTT.